What follows are 10 T cell receptor beta chains derived from one specimen sequenced in a study of shared clonotypes between healthy human individuals. Profiling relied on immunoSEQ multiplex PCR, and the TCRdb table lists in-frame clones only, not all of them. Of about 1,500,000 clones listed, around 97% are singletons. The sample taken for sequencing was naive CD4+ T cells sorted from blood. The subset: CD45RA+ positively selected. The receptor set was obtained from a man aged 25-45 years in good health.

The genes are TRBV5-1 and TRBJ2-7; 9 nucleotides match TRBD2. CDR3 length: 15 amino acids. The V gene end was trimmed by 4 bases and the J gene end by 2 bases; junction bases not matched to a gene: 7. Germline V gene sequence: CDR1 SGHRS, CDR2 YFSETQ. The CDR3 DNA is TGCGCCAGCAGCCTATATAGCGGGAGCCCCTACGAGCAGTACTTC. Its translation is CASSLYSGSPYEQYF.

This chain connects TRBV14 to TRBJ1-1; no definite D call. Germline V CDR1 and CDR2: SGHDN, FVKESK. Trimming removed 1 base from V and 1 base from J, with 10 bases in between. The CDR3 loop spans 15 amino acids. The CDR3 sequence: CASSQVHSGNTEAFF. The CDR3 bases are TGTGCCAGCAGCCAAGTTCACAGTGGGAACACTGAAGCTTTCTTT. Using reference TRBV14 and TRBJ1-1 for the parts outside the CDR3, the full variable domain is EAGVTQFPSHSVIEKGQTVTLRCDPISGHDNLYWYRRVMGKEIKFLLHFVKESKQDESGMPNNRFLAERTGGTYSTLKVQPAELEDSGVYFCASSQVHSGNTEAFFGQGTRLTVV.

This chain's CDR3 is CASSPGQGANTIYF. In nucleotides, the CDR3 is TGTGCCAGCAGCCCTGGACAGGGGGCCAACACCATATATTTT. J is TRBJ1-3 and V is TRBV5-5; 11 nucleotides align to TRBD1. This CDR3 contains 14 residues. V lost 4 bases and J lost 7; bases outside the gene matches: 4. Germline CDR1 and CDR2: SGHKS and YYEKEE (reference sequence).

To note about this clone: Other DNA sequences in this specimen translate into the identical CDR3. This sequence joins TRBV19 and TRBJ2-3; the D is unclear. V lost 3 bases and J lost 3, with 4 bases in between. CDR1 is LNHDA and CDR2 is SQIVND in the germline V gene (reference sequence). The CDR3 contains 12 residues. The CDR3 DNA sequence: TGTGCCAGTAGTATTGGTACAGATACGCAGTATTTT. Residues: CASSIGTDTQYF.

This clone was seen only once. The rearrangement uses TRBV5-6 and TRBJ2-7; 8 bases are a match to TRBD2. Trimming took 4 bases from V and 5 from J; bases not matched to a gene: 11. CDR3 size: 15 residues. Germline V gene data show CDR1 as SGHDT and CDR2 as YYEEEE. The CDR3 loop is CASSGEAGVFDEQYF. CDR3 coding DNA: TGTGCCAGCAGCGGCGAAGCGGGAGTCTTCGACGAGCAGTACTTC.

This chain joins TRBV18 and TRBJ2-1; either TRBD1 or TRBD2 may fit D (7 bases each). The CDR3 totals 15 residues. The germline CDR1 and CDR2 sequences are KGHSH and LQKENI. V was clipped by 2 bases and J by 3 bases, with 11 bases between them. The CDR3 DNA reads as TGTGCCAGCTCACCAACAGGGGAGGGCTACAATGAGCAGTTCTTC. Residues: CASSPTGEGYNEQFF.

Only one count was recorded for this clone. The rearrangement uses TRBV21-1 and TRBJ2-1. TRBV21-1 represents a pseudogene. The CDR3 extends over 17 amino acids. CDR3 sequence reads: CASSKGIGPQSYNEQFF. The CDR3 DNA is TGTGCCAGCAGCAAAGGTATTGGACCCCAATCCTACAATGAGCAGTTCTTC.

Comment on this clone: Its ends do not fully match the called genes, so a read error is possible. The V gene is TRBV28, the J gene TRBJ1-2, with 12 bases that match TRBD1. Germline V gene lookup returns CDR1 MDHEN and CDR2 SYDVKM. The CDR3 is 14 residues long. This CDR3 is CASSSGTGGYDYTF. The CDR3 nucleotides are TGTGCCAGCAGTTCCGGGACAGGGGGCTATGACTACACCTTC.

The V call is TRBV5-1, the J call TRBJ2-7; 10 nucleotides align to TRBD2. Germline trimming cut 4 bases from V and 7 bases from J; bases unmatched to any gene: 8. The CDR3 contains 14 residues. CDR1 and CDR2 from the germline V gene are SGHRS and YFSETQ. CDR3 in DNA: TGCGCCAGCAGCCTAGCGGGAGCCCCCTCGGAGCAGTACTTC. Amino acids: CASSLAGAPSEQYF.

The rearrangement joins TRBV28 to TRBJ2-7; weak D call: TRBD1 (6 bases). The CDR3 consists of 13 residues. Trimming cost V 7 bases and J 4 bases, with 14 bases left between them. The germline CDR1 and CDR2 sequences are MDHEN and SYDVKM. In DNA form, the CDR3 reads TGTGCCAGCATGTCCAGGGGTTTGTACGAGCAGTACTTC. It yields the protein CASMSRGLYEQYF.